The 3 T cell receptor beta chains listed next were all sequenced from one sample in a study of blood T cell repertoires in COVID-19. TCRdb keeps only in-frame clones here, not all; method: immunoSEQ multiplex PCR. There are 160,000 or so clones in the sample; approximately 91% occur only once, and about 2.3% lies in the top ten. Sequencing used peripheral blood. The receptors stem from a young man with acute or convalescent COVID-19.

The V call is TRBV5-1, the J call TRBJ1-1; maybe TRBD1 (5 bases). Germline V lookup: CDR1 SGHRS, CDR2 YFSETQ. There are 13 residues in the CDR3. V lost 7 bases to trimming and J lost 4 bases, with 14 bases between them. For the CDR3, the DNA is TGCGCCAGCGCACAGGAAATTCTCACTGAAGCTTTCTTT. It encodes CASAQEILTEAFF.

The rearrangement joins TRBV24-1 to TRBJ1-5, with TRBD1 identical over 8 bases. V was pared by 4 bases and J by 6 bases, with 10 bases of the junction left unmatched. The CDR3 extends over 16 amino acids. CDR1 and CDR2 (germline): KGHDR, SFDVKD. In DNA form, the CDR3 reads TGTGCCACCAGTGAACTGACAGGGGAGGAAGGTCAGCCCCAGCATTTT. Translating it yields CATSELTGEEGQPQHF.

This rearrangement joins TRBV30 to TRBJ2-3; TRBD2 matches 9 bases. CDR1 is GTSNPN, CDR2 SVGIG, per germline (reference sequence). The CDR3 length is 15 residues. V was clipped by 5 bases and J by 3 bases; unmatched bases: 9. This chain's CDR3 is CAWDGGGATTDTQYF. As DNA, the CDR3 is TGTGCCTGGGACGGCGGGGGGGCCACGACAGATACGCAGTATTTT.